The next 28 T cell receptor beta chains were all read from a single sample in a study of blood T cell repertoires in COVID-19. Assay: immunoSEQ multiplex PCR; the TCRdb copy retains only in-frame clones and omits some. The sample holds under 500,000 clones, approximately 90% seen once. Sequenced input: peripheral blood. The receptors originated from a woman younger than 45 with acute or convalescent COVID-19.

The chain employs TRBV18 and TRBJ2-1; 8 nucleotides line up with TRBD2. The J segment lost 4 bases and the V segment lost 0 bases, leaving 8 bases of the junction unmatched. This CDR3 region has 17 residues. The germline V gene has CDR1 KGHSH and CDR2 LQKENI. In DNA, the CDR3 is TGTGCCAGCTCACCACCGAGGGCGGGGGGTCCTTACAATGAGCAGTTCTTC. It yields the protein CASSPPRAGGPYNEQFF.

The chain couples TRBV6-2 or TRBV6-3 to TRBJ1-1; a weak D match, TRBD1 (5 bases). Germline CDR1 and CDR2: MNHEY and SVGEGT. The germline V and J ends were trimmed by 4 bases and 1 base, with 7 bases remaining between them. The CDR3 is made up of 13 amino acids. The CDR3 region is CASSLQGNTEAFF. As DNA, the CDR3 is TGTGCCAGCAGTTTGCAGGGGAACACTGAAGCTTTCTTT.

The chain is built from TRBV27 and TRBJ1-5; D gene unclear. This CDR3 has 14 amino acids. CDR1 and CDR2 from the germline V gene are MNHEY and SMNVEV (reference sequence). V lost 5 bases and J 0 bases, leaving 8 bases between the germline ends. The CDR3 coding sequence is TGTGCCAGCAGTATCAGATATAGCAATCAGCCCCAGCATTTT. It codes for CASSIRYSNQPQHF.

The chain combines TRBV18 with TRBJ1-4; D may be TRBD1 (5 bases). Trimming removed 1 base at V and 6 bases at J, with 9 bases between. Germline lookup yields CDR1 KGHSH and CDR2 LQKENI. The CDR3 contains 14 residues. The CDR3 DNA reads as TGTGCCAGCTCACCACGTACCAGGGATGAAAAACTGTTTTTT. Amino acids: CASSPRTRDEKLFF.

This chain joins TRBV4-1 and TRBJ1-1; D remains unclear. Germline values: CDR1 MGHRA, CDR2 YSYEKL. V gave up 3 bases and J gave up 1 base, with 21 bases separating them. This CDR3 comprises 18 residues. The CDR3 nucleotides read TGCGCCAGCAGCCAGTACCCCCAAAAGCGGCTCCAGAACACTGAAGCTTTCTTT. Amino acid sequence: CASSQYPQKRLQNTEAFF.

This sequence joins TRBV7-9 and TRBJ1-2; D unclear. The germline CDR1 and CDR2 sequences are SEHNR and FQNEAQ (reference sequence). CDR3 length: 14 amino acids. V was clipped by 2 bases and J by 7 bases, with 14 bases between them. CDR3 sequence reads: CASSLRSNPFGYTF. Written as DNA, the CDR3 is TGTGCCAGCAGCTTAAGATCTAACCCGTTTGGCTACACCTTC.

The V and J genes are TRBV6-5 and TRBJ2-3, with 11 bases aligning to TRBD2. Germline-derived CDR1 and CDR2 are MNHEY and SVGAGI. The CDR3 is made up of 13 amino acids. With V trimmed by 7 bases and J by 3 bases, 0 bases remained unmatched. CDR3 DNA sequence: TGTGCCAGCACTAGCGGGGGGACAGATACGCAGTATTTT. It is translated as CASTSGGTDTQYF.

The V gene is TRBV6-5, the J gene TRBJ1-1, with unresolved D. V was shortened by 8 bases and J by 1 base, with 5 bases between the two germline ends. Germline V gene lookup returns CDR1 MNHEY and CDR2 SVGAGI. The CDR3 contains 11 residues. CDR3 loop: CASARNTEAFF. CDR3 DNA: TGTGCCAGCGCCAGGAACACTGAAGCTTTCTTT.

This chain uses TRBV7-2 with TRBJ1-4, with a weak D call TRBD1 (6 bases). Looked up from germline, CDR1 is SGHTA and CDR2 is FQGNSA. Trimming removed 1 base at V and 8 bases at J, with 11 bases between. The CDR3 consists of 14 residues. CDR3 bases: TGTGCCAGCAGCTTAGAACAGGGACGAGAAAAACTGTTTTTT. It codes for CASSLEQGREKLFF.

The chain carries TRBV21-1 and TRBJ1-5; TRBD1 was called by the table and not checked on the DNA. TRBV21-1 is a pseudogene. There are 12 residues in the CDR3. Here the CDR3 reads CASSKRGREAHF. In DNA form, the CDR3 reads TGTGCCAGCAGCAAAAGGGGGAGAGAGGCGCATTTT.

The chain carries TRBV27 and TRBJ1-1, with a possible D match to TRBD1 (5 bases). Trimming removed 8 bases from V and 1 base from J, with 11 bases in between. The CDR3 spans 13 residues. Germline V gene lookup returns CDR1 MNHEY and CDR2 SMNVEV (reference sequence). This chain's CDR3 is CASRGGKNTEAFF. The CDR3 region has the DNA TGTGCCAGCCGGGGGGGAAAGAACACTGAAGCTTTCTTT.

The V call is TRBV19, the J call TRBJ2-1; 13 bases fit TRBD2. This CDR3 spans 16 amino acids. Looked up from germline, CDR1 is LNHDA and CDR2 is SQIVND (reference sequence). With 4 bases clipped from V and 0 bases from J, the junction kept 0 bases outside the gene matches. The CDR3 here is CASSRTSGSSYNEQFF. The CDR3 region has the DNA TGTGCCAGTAGTAGGACTAGCGGGAGCTCCTACAATGAGCAGTTCTTC. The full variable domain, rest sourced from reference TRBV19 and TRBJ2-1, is DGGITQSPKYLFRKEGQNVTLSCEQNLNHDAMYWYRQDPGQGLRLIYYSQIVNDFQKGDIAEGYSVSREKKESFPLTVTSAQKNPTAFYLCASSRTSGSSYNEQFFGPGTRLTVL.

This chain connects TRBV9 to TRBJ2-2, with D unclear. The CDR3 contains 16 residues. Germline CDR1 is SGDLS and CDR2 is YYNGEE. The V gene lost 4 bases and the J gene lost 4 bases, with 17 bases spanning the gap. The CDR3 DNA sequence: TGTGCCAGCAGCCCCCACGTCGGGTTCTTCACCGGGGAGCTGTTTTTT. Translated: CASSPHVGFFTGELFF.

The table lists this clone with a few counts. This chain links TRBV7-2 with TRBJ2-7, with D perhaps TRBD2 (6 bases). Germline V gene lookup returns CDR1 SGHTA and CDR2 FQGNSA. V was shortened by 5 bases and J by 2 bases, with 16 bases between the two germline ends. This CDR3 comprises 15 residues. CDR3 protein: CASSPSGAGTYEQYF. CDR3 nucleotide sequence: TGTGCCAGCAGCCCTAGTGGGGCGGGGACCTACGAGCAGTACTTC.

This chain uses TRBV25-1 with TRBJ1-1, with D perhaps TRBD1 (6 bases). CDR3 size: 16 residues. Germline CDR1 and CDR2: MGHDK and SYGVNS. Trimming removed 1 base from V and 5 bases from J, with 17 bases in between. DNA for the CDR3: TGTGCCAGCAGTGAATTAAGTCAGGGGATGGGAACTGAAGCTTTCTTT. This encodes CASSELSQGMGTEAFF.

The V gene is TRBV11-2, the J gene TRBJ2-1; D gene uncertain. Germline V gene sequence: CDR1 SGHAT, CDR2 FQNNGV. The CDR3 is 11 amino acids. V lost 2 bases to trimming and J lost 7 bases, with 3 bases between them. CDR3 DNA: TGTGCCAGCAGCTTATCAAATGAGCAGTTCTTC. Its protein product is CASSLSNEQFF.

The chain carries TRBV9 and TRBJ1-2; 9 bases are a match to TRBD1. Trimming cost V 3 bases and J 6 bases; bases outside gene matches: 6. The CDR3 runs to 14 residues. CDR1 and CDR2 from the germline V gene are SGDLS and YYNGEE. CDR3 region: CASSAGTGFNGYTF. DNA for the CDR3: TGTGCCAGCAGCGCGGGGACAGGGTTCAATGGCTACACCTTC.

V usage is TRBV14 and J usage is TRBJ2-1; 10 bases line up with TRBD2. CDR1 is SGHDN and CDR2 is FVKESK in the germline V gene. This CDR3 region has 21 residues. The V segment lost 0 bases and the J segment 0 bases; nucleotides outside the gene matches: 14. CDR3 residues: CASSQERRERGGLRSYNEQFF. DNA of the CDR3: TGTGCCAGCAGCCAAGAGAGACGCGAGCGGGGGGGTCTACGCTCCTACAATGAGCAGTTCTTC. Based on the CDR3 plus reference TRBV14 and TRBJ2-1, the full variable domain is EAGVTQFPSHSVIEKGQTVTLRCDPISGHDNLYWYRRVMGKEIKFLLHFVKESKQDESGMPNNRFLAERTGGTYSTLKVQPAELEDSGVYFCASSQERRERGGLRSYNEQFFGPGTRLTVL.

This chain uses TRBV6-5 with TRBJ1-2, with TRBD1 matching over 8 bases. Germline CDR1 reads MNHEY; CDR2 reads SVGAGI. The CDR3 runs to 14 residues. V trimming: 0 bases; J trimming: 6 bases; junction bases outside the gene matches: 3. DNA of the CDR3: TGTGCCAGCAGTTACTCCAGGGGGCTAAATGGCTACACCTTC. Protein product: CASSYSRGLNGYTF.

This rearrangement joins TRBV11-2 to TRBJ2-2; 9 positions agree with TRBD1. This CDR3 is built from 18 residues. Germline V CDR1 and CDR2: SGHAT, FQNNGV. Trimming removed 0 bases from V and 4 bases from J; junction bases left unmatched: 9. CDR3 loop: CASSLEYRGRRSTGELFF. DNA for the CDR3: TGTGCCAGCAGCTTAGAGTACAGGGGGCGCAGGAGCACCGGGGAGCTGTTTTTT.

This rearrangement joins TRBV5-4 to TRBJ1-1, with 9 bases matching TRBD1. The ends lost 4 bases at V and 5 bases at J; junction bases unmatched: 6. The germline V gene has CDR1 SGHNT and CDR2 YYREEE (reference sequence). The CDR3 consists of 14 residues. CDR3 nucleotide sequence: TGTGCCAGCAGCGAGGACAGGGGAGGAACTGAAGCTTTCTTT. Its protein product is CASSEDRGGTEAFF.

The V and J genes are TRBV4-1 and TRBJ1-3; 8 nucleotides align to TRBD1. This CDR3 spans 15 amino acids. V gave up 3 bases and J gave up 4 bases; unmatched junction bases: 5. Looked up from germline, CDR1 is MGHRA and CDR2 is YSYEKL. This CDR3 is CASSQADRGGNTIYF. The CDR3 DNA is TGCGCCAGCAGCCAGGCTGACAGGGGAGGAAACACCATATATTTT.

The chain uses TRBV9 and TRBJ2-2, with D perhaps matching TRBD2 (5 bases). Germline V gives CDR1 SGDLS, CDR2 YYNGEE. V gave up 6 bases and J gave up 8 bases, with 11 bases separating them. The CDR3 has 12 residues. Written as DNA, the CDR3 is TGTGCCAGCACCGATAGGACTGGGGAGCTGTTTTTT. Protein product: CASTDRTGELFF.

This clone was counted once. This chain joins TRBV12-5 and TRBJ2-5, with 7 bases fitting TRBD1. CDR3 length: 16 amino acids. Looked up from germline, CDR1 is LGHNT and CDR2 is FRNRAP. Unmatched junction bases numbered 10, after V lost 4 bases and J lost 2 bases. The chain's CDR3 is CASGYTSGTDQETQYF. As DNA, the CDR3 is TGTGCTAGTGGTTACACCTCCGGGACAGATCAAGAGACCCAGTACTTC.

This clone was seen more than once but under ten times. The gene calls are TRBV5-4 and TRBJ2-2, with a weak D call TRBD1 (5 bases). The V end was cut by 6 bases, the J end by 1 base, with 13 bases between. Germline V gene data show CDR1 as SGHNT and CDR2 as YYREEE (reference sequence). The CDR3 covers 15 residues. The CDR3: CASNLDSLNTGELFF. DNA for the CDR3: TGTGCCAGCAACCTCGACAGCCTGAACACCGGGGAGCTGTTTTTT.

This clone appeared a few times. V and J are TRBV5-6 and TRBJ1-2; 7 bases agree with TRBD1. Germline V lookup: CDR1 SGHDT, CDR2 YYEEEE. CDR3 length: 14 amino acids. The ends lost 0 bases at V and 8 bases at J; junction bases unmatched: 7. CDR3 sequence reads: CASSLVTGWRGYTF. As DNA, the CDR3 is TGTGCCAGCAGCTTGGTGACAGGGTGGCGGGGCTACACCTTC.

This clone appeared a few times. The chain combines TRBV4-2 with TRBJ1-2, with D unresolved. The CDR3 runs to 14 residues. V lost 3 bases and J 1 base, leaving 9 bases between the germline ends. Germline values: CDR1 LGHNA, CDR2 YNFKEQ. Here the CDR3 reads CASSQEGSNYGYTF. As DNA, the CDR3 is TGTGCCAGCAGCCAGGAGGGCAGTAACTATGGCTACACCTTC.

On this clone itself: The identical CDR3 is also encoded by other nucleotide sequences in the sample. The DNA of the CDR3 is TGTGCCAGCAGCTTAATGGGCAGGGGGGACACTGAAGCTTTCTTT. It translates to CASSLMGRGDTEAFF. V and J are TRBV7-3 and TRBJ1-1, with TRBD1 identical over 7 bases. With V trimmed by 1 base and J by 3 bases, 5 bases remained unmatched. The germline V gene encodes CDR1 SGHTA and CDR2 FQGTGA. There are 15 residues in the CDR3. The full variable domain, rest sourced from reference TRBV7-3 and TRBJ1-1, is GAGVSQTPSNKVTEKGKYVELRCDPISGHTALYWYRQSLGQGPEFLIYFQGTGAADDSGLPNDRFFAVRPEGSVSTLKIQRTERGDSAVYLCASSLMGRGDTEAFFGQGTRLTVV.